One and the same sample provided the 23 T cell receptor beta chains below, sequenced in a study of cytomegalovirus exposure and HLA in healthy donors. The PCR contained 60 Vbeta and 13 Jbeta primers. The assay was immunoSEQ multiplex PCR, and TCRdb's table has in-frame clones only and misses some. The sample lists about 120,000 clones; approximately 72% were seen once. Material: PBMCs. These TCRs come from a man aged 18 to 30 in good health and CMV-seronegative.

This sequence joins TRBV7-2 and TRBJ2-2; D gene uncertain. This CDR3 has 14 amino acids. Trimming removed 1 base at V and 8 bases at J, with 11 bases between. The V gene's germline CDR1 is SGHTA and CDR2 FQGNSA. CDR3 region: CASSLDLSAGELFF. In nucleotides, the CDR3 is TGTGCCAGCAGCTTAGACTTGTCTGCTGGGGAGCTGTTTTTT.

The V call is TRBV14, the J call TRBJ2-7; 7 bases fit TRBD1. J lost 5 bases, V lost 0 bases, and 13 bases had no gene match. Germline assignment: CDR1 SGHDN and CDR2 FVKESK. The CDR3 covers 17 residues. CDR3 DNA sequence: TGTGCCAGCAGCCAAGATGCGCGTAGGGGGCTCGTGAACGAGCAGTACTTC. As protein: CASSQDARRGLVNEQYF.

The chain joins TRBV30 to TRBJ2-3, with unresolved D. V gave up 2 bases and J gave up 4 bases, with 16 bases separating them. CDR3 size: 15 residues. Germline CDR1 is GTSNPN and CDR2 is SVGIG (reference sequence). In nucleotides, the CDR3 is TGTGCCTGGAGTCCCACTCTAGGCCCTTCAGATACGCAGTATTTT. Protein: CAWSPTLGPSDTQYF.

The rearrangement joins TRBV6-5 to TRBJ2-3, with a possible D match to TRBD2 (6 bases). The V gene lost 6 bases and the J gene lost 5 bases, with 15 bases spanning the gap. Germline CDR1 and CDR2: MNHEY and SVGAGI. This CDR3 region has 14 residues. The DNA of the CDR3 is TGTGCCAGCAGCTTGGGGAGGCCCCAAGATACGCAGTATTTT. Translated: CASSLGRPQDTQYF.

This sequence joins TRBV18 and TRBJ2-1; maybe TRBD2 (6 bases). The V end lost 7 bases, the J end lost 6 bases, and 13 bases lay between the germline ends. Germline CDR1 is KGHSH and CDR2 is LQKENI. The length of the CDR3 is 13 residues. The CDR3 loop is CASWGLTSNEQFF. The DNA for the CDR3 is TGTGCCAGCTGGGGACTTACCTCCAATGAGCAGTTCTTC.

This chain links TRBV6-1 with TRBJ1-1; unclear D gene. CDR3 length: 15 amino acids. Between the trimmed V and J ends, which lost 0 bases and 7 bases, there was a span of 15 bases. The V gene's germline CDR1 is MNHNS and CDR2 SASEGT. The CDR3 reads CASSEAQAREREAFF. CDR3 in DNA: TGTGCCAGCAGTGAAGCGCAAGCACGGGAACGTGAAGCTTTCTTT.

This chain uses TRBV6-1 with TRBJ1-1; a weak D match, TRBD1 (5 bases). The V and J ends lost 7 bases and 6 bases respectively, with 21 bases between them. The germline CDR1 and CDR2 sequences are MNHNS and SASEGT. The CDR3 length is 15 residues. CDR3 amino acids: CASKILARVEAEAFF. The CDR3 nucleotides are TGTGCCAGCAAAATTTTGGCCAGGGTGGAAGCTGAAGCTTTCTTT.

The chain is built from TRBV7-9 and TRBJ2-7; 13 nucleotides align to TRBD2. From germline, CDR1 is SEHNR and CDR2 FQNEAQ (reference sequence). V was clipped by 5 bases and J by 3 bases; unmatched bases: 4. The CDR3 length is 15 residues. CDR3 DNA sequence: TGTGCCAGCAGCATACGGACTAGCGGGGGCTACGAGCAGTACTTC. Its protein is CASSIRTSGGYEQYF.

The V call is TRBV28, the J call TRBJ2-5; 15 positions agree with TRBD2. CDR3 length: 18 amino acids. After removal of 3 bases from V and 3 bases from J, the junction contained 8 bases not matched to a gene. Germline CDR1 is MDHEN and CDR2 is SYDVKM. CDR3 loop: CASSLDGLAGGSKETQYF. The CDR3 DNA is TGTGCCAGCAGTTTGGACGGACTAGCGGGGGGGAGCAAAGAGACCCAGTACTTC.

The chain carries TRBV7-2 and TRBJ1-2; 8 bases align to TRBD1. In germline, CDR1 is SGHTA, CDR2 FQGNSA. V was clipped by 5 bases and J by 8 bases; unmatched bases: 16. CDR3 length: 16 residues. The CDR3 sequence is CASSIGQGEGSGGYTF. Here the CDR3 DNA reads TGTGCCAGCAGCATTGGACAGGGAGAGGGTTCGGGAGGCTACACCTTC.

The V and J genes are TRBV6-1 and TRBJ1-2, with 8 nucleotides matching TRBD1. Germline V lookup: CDR1 MNHNS, CDR2 SASEGT. This CDR3 region has 15 residues. Trimming removed 8 bases from V and 7 bases from J; junction bases left unmatched: 15. The CDR3 DNA reads as TGTGCCAGCGGAGGAGGCCAGGGGGCGCTGGGTGGCTACACCTTC. Amino acids: CASGGGQGALGGYTF.

J is TRBJ2-7 and V is TRBV7-9; TRBD1 might be the D (6 bases). The V and J ends lost 5 bases and 3 bases respectively, with 14 bases between them. Per the germline V gene, CDR1 is SEHNR and CDR2 is FQNEAQ (reference sequence). The CDR3 is 14 residues long. This chain's CDR3 is CASSAPGQGYEQYF. CDR3 DNA sequence: TGTGCCAGCAGCGCACCGGGACAAGGCTACGAGCAGTACTTC.

This clone has only a few counts. This chain uses TRBV14 with TRBJ2-5; 9 nucleotides agree with TRBD1. V lost 6 bases and J lost 5; bases outside the gene matches: 7. From germline, CDR1 is SGHDN and CDR2 FVKESK. This CDR3 comprises 14 residues. The CDR3 nucleotides are TGTGCCAGCAGTCAGACAGGGGGGATCGAGACCCAGTACTTC. Translation: CASSQTGGIETQYF.

The gene calls are TRBV5-1 and TRBJ2-1, with TRBD1 matching 9 bases. The CDR3 consists of 14 residues. Per the germline V gene, CDR1 is SGHRS and CDR2 is YFSETQ. V lost 2 bases, J lost 9 bases, and 6 bases stayed unmatched. CDR3 residues: CASSFRDRVGEQFF. DNA of the CDR3: TGCGCCAGCAGCTTCCGGGACAGGGTGGGTGAGCAGTTCTTC. The full variable domain, its missing parts supplied by reference TRBV5-1 and TRBJ2-1, is KAGVTQTPRYLIKTRGQQVTLSCSPISGHRSVSWYQQTPGQGLQFLFEYFSETQRNKGNFPGRFSGRQFSNSRSEMNVSTLELGDSALYLCASSFRDRVGEQFFGPGTRLTVL.

V gene TRBV5-4 combines with J gene TRBJ1-2; D gene ambiguous. V was shortened by 2 bases and J by 1 base, with 6 bases between the two germline ends. CDR1 is SGHNT and CDR2 is YYREEE in the germline V gene (reference sequence). The CDR3 is 13 amino acids. The CDR3 sequence: CASSLPDNYGYTF. In nucleotides, the CDR3 is TGTGCCAGCAGCTTACCAGATAACTATGGCTACACCTTC.

The chain recombines TRBV6-1 with TRBJ2-2; 7 bases match TRBD2. The CDR3 runs 15 residues. Germline trimming cut 3 bases from V and 2 bases from J; bases unmatched to any gene: 3. The germline gives CDR1 MNHNS, CDR2 SASEGT. In DNA form, the CDR3 reads TGTGCCAGCAGTGAGACGGGGGGAAACACCGGGGAGCTGTTTTTT. This translates into CASSETGGNTGELFF.

The V gene is TRBV27, the J gene TRBJ2-3, with a tentative D call TRBD2 (7 bases). This CDR3 comprises 14 residues. Per the germline V gene, CDR1 is MNHEY and CDR2 is SMNVEV (reference sequence). Between the trimmed V and J ends, which lost 6 bases and 1 base, there was a span of 11 bases. CDR3: CASRRGGRTDTQYF. CDR3 DNA sequence: TGTGCCAGCAGAAGGGGGGGGCGCACAGATACGCAGTATTTT.

The sample holds a few counts of this clone. CDR3 protein: CASSLGGLAGGETQYF. The CDR3 DNA follows: TGCGCCAGCAGCTTGGGGGGACTAGCGGGAGGAGAGACCCAGTACTTC. The genes are TRBV5-1 and TRBJ2-5; 15 bases match TRBD2. The junction had 1 base not matched to a gene; V was cut back by 0 bases and J by 4 bases. CDR1 SGHRS and CDR2 YFSETQ come from the germline V gene. The CDR3 loop spans 16 amino acids.

The V and J genes are TRBV30 and TRBJ1-2; D remains ambiguous. Per the germline V gene, CDR1 is GTSNPN and CDR2 is SVGIG (reference sequence). The V end lost 2 bases, the J end lost 4 bases, and 17 bases lay between the germline ends. This CDR3 is 15 amino acids long. The CDR3 protein is CAWSLLVQSFYGYTF. The CDR3 DNA sequence: TGTGCCTGGAGTCTCTTGGTACAGTCTTTCTATGGCTACACCTTC.

This clone has only a few counts. The chain uses TRBV4-2 and TRBJ1-6; 7 bases map to TRBD1. The CDR3 runs 14 residues. Germline V gives CDR1 LGHNA, CDR2 YNFKEQ. V lost 4 bases and J lost 10; bases outside the gene matches: 7. CDR3 nucleotide sequence: TGTGCCAGCAGCCCGGGACAGACGGGCTCACCCCTCCACTTT. The encoded protein is CASSPGQTGSPLHF.

V is TRBV5-4 and J is TRBJ2-3, with 12 bases lining up with TRBD2. V lost 6 bases to trimming and J lost 2 bases; unmatched junction nucleotides: 1. Germline CDR1 is SGHNT and CDR2 is YYREEE (reference sequence). The CDR3 consists of 14 residues. The CDR3 region has the DNA TGTGCCAGCACTAGCGGGGGGGCCACAGATACGCAGTATTTT. Its translation is CASTSGGATDTQYF. Complete variable domain (other parts from reference TRBV5-4 and TRBJ2-3): ETGVTQSPTHLIKTRGQQVTLRCSSQSGHNTVSWYQQALGQGPQFIFQYYREEENGRGNFPPRFSGLQFPNYSSELNVNALELDDSALYLCASTSGGATDTQYFGPGTRLTVL.

The chain is built from TRBV15 and TRBJ2-1; 14 bases map to TRBD2. V gave up 3 bases and J gave up 6 bases; unmatched junction bases: 1. The CDR3 covers 15 residues. CDR1 is LNHNV and CDR2 is YYDKDF in the germline V gene (reference sequence). CDR3 loop: CATSRGLAGANEQFF. The CDR3 DNA reads TGTGCCACCAGCAGGGGACTAGCGGGAGCCAATGAGCAGTTCTTC.

The chain couples TRBV7-9 to TRBJ2-3; 9 bases line up with TRBD2. This CDR3 spans 17 amino acids. The V gene's germline CDR1 is SEHNR and CDR2 FQNEAQ (reference sequence). Losses at the gene ends were 4 bases for V and 3 bases for J; bases not matched to a gene: 11. CDR3 sequence: CASSWKGLALSTDTQYF. The DNA of the CDR3 is TGTGCCAGCAGCTGGAAGGGACTAGCCCTTTCGACAGATACGCAGTATTTT.